The 2 T cell receptor beta chains reported below all come from one sample, sequenced in a study of cytomegalovirus exposure and HLA in healthy donors. Primers included in the PCR were 60 Vbeta and 13 Jbeta primers. TCRdb's table, derived via immunoSEQ multiplex PCR, lists solely in-frame clones and lacks some. The sample contains approximately 200,000 clones, approximately 79% of which appear only once. Sequencing was done on a sample of PBMCs. These receptors were collected from a woman aged 25 to 45 in good health and CMV-seropositive.

This clone turned up a few times. The V and J genes are TRBV4-3 and TRBJ2-3; D is undetermined. V was shortened by 0 bases and J by 0 bases, with 19 bases between the two germline ends. This CDR3 contains 19 residues. Germline V lookup: CDR1 LGHNA, CDR2 YSLEER. CDR3 bases: TGCGCCAGCAGCCAAGACAGGCTCCTCCCCGACCCCAGCACAGATACGCAGTATTTT. This translates into CASSQDRLLPDPSTDTQYF.

The rearrangement links TRBV5-1 to TRBJ2-7; D gene uncertain. The CDR3 covers 13 residues. With 0 bases removed from V and 3 bases from J, the gap between germline ends came to 7 bases. Germline CDR1 is SGHRS and CDR2 is YFSETQ. CDR3 DNA sequence: TGCGCCAGCAGCTTGGAGCAGGTCTACGAGCAGTACTTC. Translating gives CASSLEQVYEQYF. The full variable domain, completed using reference TRBV5-1 and TRBJ2-7, is KAGVTQTPRYLIKTRGQQVTLSCSPISGHRSVSWYQQTPGQGLQFLFEYFSETQRNKGNFPGRFSGRQFSNSRSEMNVSTLELGDSALYLCASSLEQVYEQYFGPGTRLTVT.